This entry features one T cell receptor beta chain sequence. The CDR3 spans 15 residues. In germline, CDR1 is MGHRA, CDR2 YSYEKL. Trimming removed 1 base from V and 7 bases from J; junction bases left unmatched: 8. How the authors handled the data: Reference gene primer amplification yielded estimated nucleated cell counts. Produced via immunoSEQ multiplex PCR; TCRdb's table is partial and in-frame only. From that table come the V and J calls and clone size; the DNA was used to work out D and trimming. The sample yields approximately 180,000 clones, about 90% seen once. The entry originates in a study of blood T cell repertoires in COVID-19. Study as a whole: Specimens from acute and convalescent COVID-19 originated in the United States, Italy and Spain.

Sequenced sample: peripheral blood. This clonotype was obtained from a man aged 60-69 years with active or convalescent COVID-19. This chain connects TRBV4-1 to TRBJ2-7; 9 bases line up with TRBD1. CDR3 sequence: CASSQGEQGAREQYF. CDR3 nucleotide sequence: TGCGCCAGCAGCCAAGGAGAACAGGGGGCTAGGGAGCAGTACTTC.